Detailed here is one T cell receptor (beta chain). Authors' processing steps: Reference gene primer amplification yielded estimated nucleated cell counts. Libraries were prepared by immunoSEQ multiplex PCR; TCRdb keeps only in-frame clonotypes and omits some of them. V, J and clone size were drawn from that table, and D and trimming were deduced from the DNA. Here the sample spans roughly 250,000 clones, about 85% being singletons. This CDR3 is built from 15 residues. V lost 4 bases to trimming and J lost 8 bases; unmatched junction nucleotides: 5. The germline V gene has CDR1 SNHLY and CDR2 FYNNEI. This entry belongs to a study of blood T cell repertoires in COVID-19. Study background: PBMCs, B-cell-depleted T cells, or T cells were the source of the cDNA or gDNA that made up the material.

This TCR was recovered from a human donor with COVID-19, enrolled during active disease. The donor label of this sample is uncertain. V usage is TRBV2 and J usage is TRBJ2-2; 12 bases line up with TRBD2. The specimen was peripheral blood. The CDR3 loop reads CASSGLAGAGGELFF. The CDR3 bases are TGTGCCAGCAGTGGACTAGCGGGAGCGGGGGGGGAGCTGTTTTTT.